Listed below are T cell receptor beta chains from one sample, sequenced in a study of blood T cell repertoires in COVID-19. The method was immunoSEQ multiplex PCR; TCRdb's version includes in-frame clones alone and lacks a portion of them. Here the sample spans around 100,000 clones, about 81% being singletons. Sequenced sample: peripheral blood. All receptors derive from a man between 65 and 79 years old with acute or convalescent COVID-19. Both conserved end residues are part of each CDR3. The order of the fields is V gene, J gene, clone size, D gene, CDR3 DNA, CDR3 protein. D genes are given only for firm matches. Rows may omit the clone size; those that give it use once, few, many or a size class.

v_gene: TRBV5-1
j_gene: TRBJ1-1
abundance: .
d_gene: .
CDR3nt: TGCGCCAGCGGAGACACAGGTCGGGACACTGAAGCTTTCTTT
CDR3aa: CASGDTGRDTEAFF

v_gene: TRBV18
j_gene: TRBJ2-6
abundance: .
d_gene: .
CDR3nt: TGTGCCAGCTCACCTGTTTACGCCGGCGGCTCTGGGGCCAACGTCCTGACTTTC
CDR3aa: CASSPVYAGGSGANVLTF

v_gene: TRBV5-1
j_gene: TRBJ1-2
abundance: .
d_gene: TRBD1
CDR3nt: TGCGCCAGCAGCTTCCGTGGGGACAGGGATAACTATGGCTACACCTTC
CDR3aa: CASSFRGDRDNYGYTF

v_gene: TRBV6-5
j_gene: TRBJ1-3
abundance: .
d_gene: .
CDR3nt: TGTGCCAGCAGTTACTCGGGGCAGGGTCGGAACACCATATATTTT
CDR3aa: CASSYSGQGRNTIYF

v_gene: TRBV28
j_gene: TRBJ2-5
abundance: once
d_gene: TRBD2
CDR3nt: TGTGCCAGCATTTCTGGGGGGGAAGAGACCCAGTACTTC
CDR3aa: CASISGGEETQYF

v_gene: TRBV2
j_gene: TRBJ1-1
abundance: .
d_gene: .
CDR3nt: TGTGCCAGCAGACCAGACGGCCAGGGGAGCACTGAAGCTTTCTTT
CDR3aa: CASRPDGQGSTEAFF

v_gene: TRBV10-3
j_gene: TRBJ2-7
abundance: .
d_gene: .
CDR3nt: TGTGCCATCAGTGAGTTATACGAGCAGTACTTC
CDR3aa: CAISELYEQYF

v_gene: TRBV5-4
j_gene: TRBJ2-1
abundance: .
d_gene: TRBD2
CDR3nt: TGTGCCAGCAGCTTGGAAGCTAGCGGGAGTTTCAATGAGCAGTTCTTC
CDR3aa: CASSLEASGSFNEQFF

v_gene: TRBV20-1
j_gene: TRBJ2-7
abundance: .
d_gene: .
CDR3nt: TGCAGTGCTAGTCTAGGGAGTCGGTACTACGAGCAGTACTTC
CDR3aa: CSASLGSRYYEQYF

v_gene: TRBV3-1/TRBV3-2
j_gene: TRBJ1-3
abundance: .
d_gene: .
CDR3nt: TGTGCCAGCAGCCAAGCAGGAAACACCATATATTTT
CDR3aa: CASSQAGNTIYF

v_gene: TRBV5-1
j_gene: TRBJ1-1
abundance: .
d_gene: TRBD1
CDR3nt: TGCGCCAGCAGCTGGACAGGGGCGAACACTGAAGCTTTCTTT
CDR3aa: CASSWTGANTEAFF

v_gene: TRBV29-1
j_gene: TRBJ2-7
abundance: once
d_gene: .
CDR3nt: TGCAGCACCACCACGACAGGAGGCGGCTCCTACGAGCAGTACTTC
CDR3aa: CSTTTTGGGSYEQYF

v_gene: TRBV11-2
j_gene: TRBJ1-3
abundance: .
d_gene: .
CDR3nt: TGTGCCAGCAGCCGGACAGACACCATATATTTT
CDR3aa: CASSRTDTIYF

v_gene: TRBV3-1/TRBV3-2
j_gene: TRBJ2-1
abundance: .
d_gene: .
CDR3nt: TGTGCCAGCAGCCTTTCCGGGACTCAGGTGGGTGAGCAGTTCTTC
CDR3aa: CASSLSGTQVGEQFF

v_gene: TRBV14
j_gene: TRBJ1-2
abundance: .
d_gene: TRBD1
CDR3nt: TGTGCCAGCAGCCCCATAGGACAGGGACCGAACTATGGCTACACCTTC
CDR3aa: CASSPIGQGPNYGYTF

v_gene: TRBV5-4
j_gene: TRBJ2-3
abundance: .
d_gene: TRBD2
CDR3nt: TGTGCCAGCAGCCCCGGGACTAGCGACACAGATACGCAGTATTTT
CDR3aa: CASSPGTSDTDTQYF

v_gene: TRBV2
j_gene: TRBJ1-5
abundance: .
d_gene: TRBD1
CDR3nt: TGTGCCAGCAGGGGACAGGTGGGCAATCAGCCCCAGCATTTT
CDR3aa: CASRGQVGNQPQHF

v_gene: TRBV18
j_gene: TRBJ2-7
abundance: .
d_gene: .
CDR3nt: TGTGCCAGCTCTCCCTTTGGCGGGGAGTCCTACGAGCAGTACTTC
CDR3aa: CASSPFGGESYEQYF

v_gene: TRBV28
j_gene: TRBJ1-1
abundance: .
d_gene: .
CDR3nt: TGTGCCAGCAGCCGACAGTGGACTGAAGCTTTCTTT
CDR3aa: CASSRQWTEAFF

v_gene: TRBV15
j_gene: TRBJ2-7
abundance: .
d_gene: TRBD1
CDR3nt: TGTGCCACCAGCGGGGGAATAGACAGGGGGATCGACGAGCAGTACTTC
CDR3aa: CATSGGIDRGIDEQYF

v_gene: TRBV10-1
j_gene: TRBJ1-1
abundance: .
d_gene: .
CDR3nt: TGCGCCAGCAGGAGCCCCCCGGGGAGGTGGGACACTGAAGCTTTCTTT
CDR3aa: CASRSPPGRWDTEAFF

v_gene: TRBV5-1
j_gene: TRBJ2-2
abundance: .
d_gene: .
CDR3nt: TGCGCCAGCAGCCCGAGCGGACTGGCGAACACCGGGGAGCTGTTTTTT
CDR3aa: CASSPSGLANTGELFF

v_gene: TRBV24-1
j_gene: TRBJ2-7
abundance: .
d_gene: TRBD1
CDR3nt: TGTGCCACCAGTGATACCGGGACAGGGTCTAAGGAGCAGTACTTC
CDR3aa: CATSDTGTGSKEQYF

v_gene: TRBV11-3
j_gene: TRBJ1-1
abundance: .
d_gene: .
CDR3nt: TGTGCCAGCAGCCGGCGACAGGACACTGAAGCTTTCTTT
CDR3aa: CASSRRQDTEAFF

v_gene: TRBV5-6
j_gene: TRBJ1-5
abundance: .
d_gene: .
CDR3nt: TGTGCCAGCAGCTTGTCCCATAGCAATCAGCCCCAGCATTTT
CDR3aa: CASSLSHSNQPQHF

v_gene: TRBV6-5
j_gene: TRBJ1-2
abundance: few
d_gene: .
CDR3nt: TGTGCCAGCAGTAGCCGCGGGGCCACTTATGGCTACACCTTC
CDR3aa: CASSSRGATYGYTF

v_gene: TRBV5-1
j_gene: TRBJ1-1
abundance: .
d_gene: .
CDR3nt: TGCGCCAGCACCCCCGGGGACTCGAGCACTGAAGCTTTCTTT
CDR3aa: CASTPGDSSTEAFF

v_gene: TRBV6-1
j_gene: TRBJ1-4
abundance: once
d_gene: .
CDR3nt: TGTGCCAGCAGTGACAGGGCTGGCGAAAAACTGTTTTTT
CDR3aa: CASSDRAGEKLFF

v_gene: TRBV6-1
j_gene: TRBJ2-7
abundance: .
d_gene: .
CDR3nt: TGTGCCAGCAGTGAGGGGCCAGACAGATACGAGCAGTACTTC
CDR3aa: CASSEGPDRYEQYF

v_gene: TRBV28
j_gene: TRBJ2-3
abundance: .
d_gene: TRBD2
CDR3nt: TGTGCCAGTAACCCCGGACTAGCGGAAACTGAAGCGCAGTATTTT
CDR3aa: CASNPGLAETEAQYF

v_gene: TRBV5-1
j_gene: TRBJ1-6
abundance: .
d_gene: TRBD1
CDR3nt: TGCGCCAGCAGCTTACCCGGGACAGGGGGCTTCAATTCACCCCTCCACTTT
CDR3aa: CASSLPGTGGFNSPLHF

v_gene: TRBV19
j_gene: TRBJ1-1
abundance: .
d_gene: TRBD1
CDR3nt: TGTGCCAGTAGGCTAACAGGGGGGAACACTGAAGCTTTCTTT
CDR3aa: CASRLTGGNTEAFF

v_gene: TRBV28
j_gene: TRBJ1-4
abundance: once
d_gene: TRBD1
CDR3nt: TGTGCCAGCACCGCAGGGGGGAAGGCTAATGAAAAACTGTTTTTT
CDR3aa: CASTAGGKANEKLFF

v_gene: TRBV4-1
j_gene: TRBJ1-4
abundance: medium-sized
d_gene: .
CDR3nt: TGCGCCAGCAGCCAAGGGGACACGAGAACTAATGAAAAACTGTTTTTT
CDR3aa: CASSQGDTRTNEKLFF

v_gene: TRBV12-5
j_gene: TRBJ1-1
abundance: .
d_gene: .
CDR3nt: TGTGCTAGTGGTTTGACAGGGACGGGGGAAGCTTTCTTT
CDR3aa: CASGLTGTGEAFF

v_gene: TRBV5-1
j_gene: TRBJ2-3
abundance: .
d_gene: .
CDR3nt: TGCGCCAGCTCCCTCGAGTACGGGTTTACAGATACGCAGTATTTT
CDR3aa: CASSLEYGFTDTQYF